Listed below are T cell receptor beta chains from one sample, sequenced in a study of CD8 T cells in ankylosing spondylitis. From the 5' RACE reads, TCRdb called clonotypes with MiXCR, one entry per CDR3 protein. The sample has over 700,000 distinct CDR3 sequences, under 20% seen once. Input material: blood, either unsorted or a sorted T cell fraction (not recorded which). The receptors derive from a male donor with ankylosing spondylitis. CDR3s include the opening cysteine and the closing phenylalanine or tryptophan. A D gene is named only where the DNA matches it firmly. The listing skips clone size in some rows; elsewhere it reads once, few, many or a size class.

len,abundance,v_gene,j_gene,d_gene,CDR3nt,CDR3aa
14,-,TRBV20-1,TRBJ2-2,TRBD1,TGCAGTGCTAGAGGTACAGGGGAAGCCGGGGAGCTGTTTTTT,CSARGTGEAGELFF
13,few,TRBV4-3,TRBJ2-3,-,TGCGCCAGCAGCCAAGATAGTTCAGATACGCAGTATTTT,CASSQDSSDTQYF
16,-,TRBV4-3,TRBJ2-7,-,TGCGCCAGCAGCCAAGAGGAGAACAGGGTTAGCTACGAGCAGTACTTC,CASSQEENRVSYEQYF
13,-,TRBV4-1,TRBJ2-1,-,TGCGCCAGCAGCCAAGGGGCCCCGAATGAGCAGTTCTTC,CASSQGAPNEQFF
16,many,TRBV5-1,TRBJ2-5,-,TGCGCCAGCAGCTTGGGGCAGGGAAAAAGCCAAGAGACCCAGTACTTC,CASSLGQGKSQETQYF
16,few,TRBV4-3,TRBJ2-2,-,TGCGCCAGCAGCCAAGATCTAGGGGACCCCACCGGGGAGCTGTTTTTT,CASSQDLGDPTGELFF
15,-,TRBV5-1,TRBJ2-7,TRBD2,TGCGCCAGCAGCCGAATTAGCGGGAACGCCTACGAGCAGTACTTC,CASSRISGNAYEQYF
13,-,TRBV25-1,TRBJ1-1,-,TGTGCCAGCAGTGAATCGGCTGACACTGAAGCTTTCTTT,CASSESADTEAFF
18,few,TRBV7-3,TRBJ2-3,TRBD2,TGTGCCAGCAGCCCTTCCCCACTAGCGGGGTCTTCTGGGGATACGCAGTATTTT,CASSPSPLAGSSGDTQYF
20,-,TRBV5-1,TRBJ2-6,TRBD2,TGCGCCAGCAGCTCCCGGGGGGGCTTGTCCATACCCCCTGGGGCCAACGTCCTGACTTTC,CASSSRGGLSIPPGANVLTF
15,-,TRBV7-2,TRBJ1-4,TRBD1,TGTGCCAGCAGCACACCGGGACAGCAGCATGAAAAACTGTTTTTT,CASSTPGQQHEKLFF
14,-,TRBV7-9,TRBJ2-7,TRBD1,TGTGCCAGCGAAGGAGTCAGGGGGAGTGGGTCGCAGTACTTC,CASEGVRGSGSQYF
16,few,TRBV20-1,TRBJ2-3,TRBD2,TGCAGTGCTTCCGGAGGACTAGCGGGAGTCCCAGATACGCAGTATTTT,CSASGGLAGVPDTQYF
15,-,TRBV4-1,TRBJ1-4,TRBD1,TGCGCCAGCAGCCAGGAAAGACAGGGTAATGAAAAACTGTTTTTT,CASSQERQGNEKLFF
15,-,TRBV9,TRBJ2-7,-,TGTGCCAGCAGCGTAGGGAAAGGATTCTCCTACGAGCAGTACTTC,CASSVGKGFSYEQYF
15,few,TRBV5-1,TRBJ2-2,TRBD2,TGCGCCAGCAGCTTCTCCCTAGCGGGCACCGGGGAGCTGTTTTTT,CASSFSLAGTGELFF
13,many,TRBV6-2/TRBV6-3,TRBJ2-1,-,TGTGCCAGCAGTTACTCGACCCCCGATGGGCAGTTCTTC,CASSYSTPDGQFF
13,few,TRBV19,TRBJ2-6,-,TGTGCCAGTAGGAGCACTGGGGCCAACGTCCTGACTTTC,CASRSTGANVLTF